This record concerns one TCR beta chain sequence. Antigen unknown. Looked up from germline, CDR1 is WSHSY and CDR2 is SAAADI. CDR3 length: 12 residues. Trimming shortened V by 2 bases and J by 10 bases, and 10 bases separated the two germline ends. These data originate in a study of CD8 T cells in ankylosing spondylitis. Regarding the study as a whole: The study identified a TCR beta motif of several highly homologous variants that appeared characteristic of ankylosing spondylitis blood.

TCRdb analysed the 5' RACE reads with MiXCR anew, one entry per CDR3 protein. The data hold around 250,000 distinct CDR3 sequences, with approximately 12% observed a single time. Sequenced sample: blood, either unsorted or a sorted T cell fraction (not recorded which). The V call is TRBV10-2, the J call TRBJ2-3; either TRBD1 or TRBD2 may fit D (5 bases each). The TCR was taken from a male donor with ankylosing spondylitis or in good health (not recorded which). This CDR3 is CASSEGLGAQYF. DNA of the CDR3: TGCGCCAGCAGTGAGGGCCTGGGGGCGCAGTATTTT.